Following are 5 T cell receptor beta chains from one sample sequenced in a study of blood T cell repertoires in COVID-19. Data came from immunoSEQ multiplex PCR; TCRdb stores just in-frame clones and leaves some out. The sample lists about 260,000 clones, approximately 88% seen once, with roughly 10% in the top ten. Sequencing was performed on peripheral blood. These receptors were obtained from a woman in her 70s with COVID-19, enrolled during active disease.

J is TRBJ1-3 and V is TRBV30; no definite D call. This CDR3 region has 12 residues. Germline values: CDR1 GTSNPN, CDR2 SVGIG (reference sequence). V lost 4 bases, J lost 4 bases, and 8 bases lay in between. The CDR3 loop reads CAWTRPGNTIYF. For the CDR3, the DNA is TGTGCCTGGACGCGTCCCGGAAACACCATATATTTT.

V and J are TRBV30 and TRBJ2-2, with D unclear. This CDR3 region has 13 residues. V lost 0 bases, J lost 6 bases, and 8 bases lay in between. Germline V gene sequence: CDR1 GTSNPN, CDR2 SVGIG (reference sequence). DNA for the CDR3: TGTGCCTGGAGTGTAGGTGGGCCCGGGGAGCTGTTTTTT. This translates into CAWSVGGPGELFF.

The table lists this clone with a count of one. The chain is built from TRBV28 and TRBJ2-7, with 11 nucleotides matching TRBD2. Germline trimming cut 2 bases from V and 6 bases from J; bases unmatched to any gene: 9. This CDR3 has 16 residues. The V gene's germline CDR1 is MDHEN and CDR2 SYDVKM. CDR3 DNA sequence: TGTGCCAGCAGTTTAAGATTAGCGGGAGGGCCTCGCGAGCAGTACTTC. Amino acids: CASSLRLAGGPREQYF. The full variable domain, with the rest looked up from reference TRBV28 and TRBJ2-7, is DVKVTQSSRYLVKRTGEKVFLECVQDMDHENMFWYRQDPGLGLRLIYFSYDVKMKEKGDIPEGYSVSREKKERFSLILESASTNQTSMYLCASSLRLAGGPREQYFGPGTRLTVT.

This chain joins TRBV7-2 and TRBJ2-2, with 11 bases fitting TRBD1. V was pared by 7 bases and J by 4 bases, with 8 bases of the junction left unmatched. From germline, CDR1 is SGHTA and CDR2 FQGNSA. The CDR3 contains 16 residues. CDR3 nucleotides: TGTGCCAGCAACTCTCGGACAGGGGGCGTCACCGGGGAGCTGTTTTTT. Protein sequence: CASNSRTGGVTGELFF.

The CDR3 loop is CATSDRGSGANYGYTF. The DNA for the CDR3 is TGTGCCACCAGTGACAGGGGAAGTGGTGCTAACTATGGCTACACCTTC. The rearrangement uses TRBV24-1 and TRBJ1-2; TRBD1 is a possible D gene (6 bases). V was trimmed by 4 bases and J by 0 bases, leaving 14 bases between them. This CDR3 is 16 amino acids long. Germline assignment: CDR1 KGHDR and CDR2 SFDVKD.